One T cell receptor (beta chain) is described in this entry. What it binds is unknown. This entry is derived from a study of T cell repertoires in cytomegalovirus infection. Study in general: In public TCR beta signatures, there were indications of both CMV infection and matching HLA type.

TCRdb itself ran the reads through MiXCR, one entry per CDR3 protein. The sample records 62,000 or so distinct CDR3 sequences, around 20% being singletons. Germline V gene sequence: CDR1 WSHSY, CDR2 SAAADI. Trimming took 7 bases from V and 0 from J; bases not matched to a gene: 3. CDR3 length equals 13 residues. The TCR sequence derives from a human donor in good health (CMV status not recorded). Some clones in this sample may be carry-over from other donors' samples. Sequences were derived from CD8+ T cells from cultured PBMCs, sampled from culture after CMV antigen stimulation. The V and J genes are TRBV10-2 and TRBJ2-7; TRBD1 matches 7 bases. The CDR3 spells CASTGTVSYEQYF. The CDR3 region has the DNA TGCGCCAGCACCGGGACAGTCTCCTACGAGCAGTACTTC.